A single TCR beta chain is shown here with its context. The entry originates in a study of blood T cell repertoires in COVID-19. In the original analysis: By means of reference gene primer amplification, nucleated cell counts were estimated. Only in-frame clones appear in the TCRdb table, and some are missing; sequencing was by immunoSEQ multiplex PCR. V, J and clone size are taken as reported in that table, and D and trimming were inferred from the DNA itself. Among about 59,000 clones listed, less than 85% were seen once. This clonotype was obtained from a woman aged 70-85 years with acute or convalescent COVID-19. Input material: peripheral blood.

CDR3 DNA: TGTGCCAGCAGCCAAGATTGGCAGGTTGGGACCCAGTACTTC. It is translated as CASSQDWQVGTQYF. The rearrangement uses TRBV14 and TRBJ2-5; D ambiguous. Germline loops: CDR1 SGHDN, CDR2 FVKESK. V shed 0 bases and J shed 7 bases, with 12 bases lying between them. The CDR3 runs 14 residues.